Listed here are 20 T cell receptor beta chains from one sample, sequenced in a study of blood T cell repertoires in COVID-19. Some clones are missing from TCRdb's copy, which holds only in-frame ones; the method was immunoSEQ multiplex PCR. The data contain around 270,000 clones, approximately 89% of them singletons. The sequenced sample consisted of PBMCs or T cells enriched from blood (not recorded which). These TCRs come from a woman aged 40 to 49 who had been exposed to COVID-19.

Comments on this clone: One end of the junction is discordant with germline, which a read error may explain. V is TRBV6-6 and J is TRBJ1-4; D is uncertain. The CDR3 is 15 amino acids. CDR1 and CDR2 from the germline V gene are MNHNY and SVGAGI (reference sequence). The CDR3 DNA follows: TGTGCCAGCAGTTACTCGCCGGGTATTAATGAGAAACTGTTTTTT. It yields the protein CASSYSPGINEKLFF.

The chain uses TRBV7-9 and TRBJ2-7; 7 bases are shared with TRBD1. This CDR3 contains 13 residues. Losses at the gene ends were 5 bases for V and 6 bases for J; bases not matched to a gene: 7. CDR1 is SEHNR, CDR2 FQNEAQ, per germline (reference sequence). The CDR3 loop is CASSPFRGIEQYF. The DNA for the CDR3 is TGTGCCAGCAGCCCTTTCAGGGGGATCGAGCAGTACTTC.

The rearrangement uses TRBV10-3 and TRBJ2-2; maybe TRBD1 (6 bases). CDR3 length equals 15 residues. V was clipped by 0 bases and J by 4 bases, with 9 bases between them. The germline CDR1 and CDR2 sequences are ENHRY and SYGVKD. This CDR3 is CAISESTGPTGELFF. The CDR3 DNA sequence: TGTGCCATCAGTGAGTCGACAGGCCCCACCGGGGAGCTGTTTTTT.

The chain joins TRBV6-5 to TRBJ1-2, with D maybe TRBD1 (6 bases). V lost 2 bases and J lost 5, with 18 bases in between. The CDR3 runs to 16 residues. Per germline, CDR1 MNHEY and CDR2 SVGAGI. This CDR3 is CASSYNWRTGLYGYTF. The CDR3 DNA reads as TGTGCCAGCAGTTACAACTGGCGAACAGGGTTATATGGCTACACCTTC.

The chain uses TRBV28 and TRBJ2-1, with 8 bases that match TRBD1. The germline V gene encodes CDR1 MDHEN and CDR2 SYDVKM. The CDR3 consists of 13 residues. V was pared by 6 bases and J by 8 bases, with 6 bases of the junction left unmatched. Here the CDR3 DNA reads TGTGCCAGCAGGAGGACAGGGCGCGATGAGCAGTTCTTC. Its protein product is CASRRTGRDEQFF.

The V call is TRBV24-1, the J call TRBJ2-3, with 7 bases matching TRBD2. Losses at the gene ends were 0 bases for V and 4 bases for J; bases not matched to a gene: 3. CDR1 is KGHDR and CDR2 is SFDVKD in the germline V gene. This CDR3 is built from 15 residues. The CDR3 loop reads CATSDLPGGPDTQYF. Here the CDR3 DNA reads TGTGCCACCAGTGATTTGCCGGGGGGACCAGATACGCAGTATTTT.

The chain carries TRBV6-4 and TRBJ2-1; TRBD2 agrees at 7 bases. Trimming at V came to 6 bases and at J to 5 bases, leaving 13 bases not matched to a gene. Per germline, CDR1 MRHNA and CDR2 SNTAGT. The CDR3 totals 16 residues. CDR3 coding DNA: TGTGCCAGCAGCTTGGGCCGGGGAGCGGGAAACAATGAGCAGTTCTTC. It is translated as CASSLGRGAGNNEQFF.

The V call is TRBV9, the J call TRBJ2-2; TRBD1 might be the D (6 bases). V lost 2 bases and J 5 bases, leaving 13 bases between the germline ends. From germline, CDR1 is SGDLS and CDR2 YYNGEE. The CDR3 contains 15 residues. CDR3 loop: CASSVGAGETGELFF. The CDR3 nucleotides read TGTGCCAGCAGCGTTGGGGCAGGGGAGACCGGGGAGCTGTTTTTT.

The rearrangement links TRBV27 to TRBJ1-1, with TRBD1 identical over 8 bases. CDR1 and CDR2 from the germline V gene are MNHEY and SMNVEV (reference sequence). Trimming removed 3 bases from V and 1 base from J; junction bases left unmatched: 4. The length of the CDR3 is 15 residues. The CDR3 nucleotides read TGTGCCAGCAGTTTCTCCGGGACAGGGAACACTGAAGCTTTCTTT. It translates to CASSFSGTGNTEAFF.

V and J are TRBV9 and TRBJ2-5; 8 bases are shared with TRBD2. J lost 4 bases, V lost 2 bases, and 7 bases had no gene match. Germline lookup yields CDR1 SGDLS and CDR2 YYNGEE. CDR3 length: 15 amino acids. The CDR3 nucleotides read TGTGCCAGCAGCGTTGGCGGGGGGTGGGCAGAGACCCAGTACTTC. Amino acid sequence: CASSVGGGWAETQYF. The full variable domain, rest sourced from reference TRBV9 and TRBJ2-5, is DSGVTQTPKHLITATGQRVTLRCSPRSGDLSVYWYQQSLDQGLQFLIQYYNGEERAKGNILERFSAQQFPDLHSELNLSSLELGDSALYFCASSVGGGWAETQYFGPGTRLLVL.

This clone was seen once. CDR3 loop: CASSGEGSPYGYTF. The CDR3 region has the DNA TGTGCCAGCAGTGGGGAGGGATCACCCTATGGCTACACCTTC. This chain uses TRBV28 with TRBJ1-2; D uncertain. Germline V gives CDR1 MDHEN, CDR2 SYDVKM. V was cut by 5 bases and J by 4 bases, with 14 bases left in between. This CDR3 has 14 amino acids.

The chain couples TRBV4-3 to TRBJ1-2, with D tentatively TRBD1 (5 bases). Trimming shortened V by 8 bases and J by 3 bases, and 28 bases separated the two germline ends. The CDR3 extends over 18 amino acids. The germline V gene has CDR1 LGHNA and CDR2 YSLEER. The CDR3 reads CASRIEIGGDAAHYGYTF. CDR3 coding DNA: TGCGCCAGCCGAATAGAAATCGGGGGTGATGCGGCCCACTATGGCTACACCTTC.

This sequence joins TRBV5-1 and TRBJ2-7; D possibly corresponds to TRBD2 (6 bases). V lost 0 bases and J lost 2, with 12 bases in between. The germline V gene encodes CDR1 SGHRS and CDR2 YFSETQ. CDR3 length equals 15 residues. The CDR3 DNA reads TGCGCCAGCAGCTTGGCCGCGGGGCCCCCCTACGAGCAGTACTTC. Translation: CASSLAAGPPYEQYF. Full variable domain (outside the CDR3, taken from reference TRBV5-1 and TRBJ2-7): KAGVTQTPRYLIKTRGQQVTLSCSPISGHRSVSWYQQTPGQGLQFLFEYFSETQRNKGNFPGRFSGRQFSNSRSEMNVSTLELGDSALYLCASSLAAGPPYEQYFGPGTRLTVT.

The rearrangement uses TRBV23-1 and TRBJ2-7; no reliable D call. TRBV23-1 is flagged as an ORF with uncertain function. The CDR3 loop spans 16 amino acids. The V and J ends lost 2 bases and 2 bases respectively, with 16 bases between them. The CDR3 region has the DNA TGCGCCAGCAGTCAACCCGACAAGATAAAACCCTACGAGCAGTACTTC. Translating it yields CASSQPDKIKPYEQYF.

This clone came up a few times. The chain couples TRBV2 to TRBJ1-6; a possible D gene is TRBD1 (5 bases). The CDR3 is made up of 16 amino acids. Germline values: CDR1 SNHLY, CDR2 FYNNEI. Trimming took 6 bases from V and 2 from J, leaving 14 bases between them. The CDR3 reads CASRGVADPYNSPLHF. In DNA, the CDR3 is TGTGCCAGCAGAGGGGTAGCCGATCCCTATAATTCACCCCTCCACTTT.

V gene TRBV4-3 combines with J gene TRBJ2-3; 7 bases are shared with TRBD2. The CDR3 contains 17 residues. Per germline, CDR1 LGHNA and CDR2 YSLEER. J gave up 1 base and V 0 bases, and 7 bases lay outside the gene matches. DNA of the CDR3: TGCGCCAGCAGCCAAGATAAGAGCGGGGCGGGCACAGATACGCAGTATTTT. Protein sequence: CASSQDKSGAGTDTQYF.

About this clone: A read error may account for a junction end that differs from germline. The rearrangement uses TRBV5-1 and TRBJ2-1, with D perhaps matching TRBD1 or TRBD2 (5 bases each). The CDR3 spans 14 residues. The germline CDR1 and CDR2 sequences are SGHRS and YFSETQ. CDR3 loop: CASSLGEPHNEQFF. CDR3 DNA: TGTGCCAGCAGCTTGGGGGAGCCTCACAATGAGCAGTTCTTC.

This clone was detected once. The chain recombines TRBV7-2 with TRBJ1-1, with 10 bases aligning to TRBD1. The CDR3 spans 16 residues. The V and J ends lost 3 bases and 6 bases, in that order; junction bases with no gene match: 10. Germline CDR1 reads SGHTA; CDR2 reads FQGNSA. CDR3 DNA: TGTGCCAGCAGCTTGGTCCCGACAGGGGGCTACGCTGAAGCTTTCTTT. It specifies CASSLVPTGGYAEAFF.

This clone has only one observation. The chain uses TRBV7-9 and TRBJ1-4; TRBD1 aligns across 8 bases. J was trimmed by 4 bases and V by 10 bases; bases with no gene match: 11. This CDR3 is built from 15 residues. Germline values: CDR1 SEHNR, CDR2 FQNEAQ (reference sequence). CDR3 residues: CAIPSQGAHNEKLFF. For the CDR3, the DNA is TGTGCCATACCTAGTCAGGGGGCACATAATGAAAAACTGTTTTTT.

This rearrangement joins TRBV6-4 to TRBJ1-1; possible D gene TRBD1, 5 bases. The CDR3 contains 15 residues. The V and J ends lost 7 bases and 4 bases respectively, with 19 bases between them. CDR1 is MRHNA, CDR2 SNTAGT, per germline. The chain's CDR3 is CASKTDPHMSTEAFF. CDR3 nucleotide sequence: TGTGCCAGCAAGACAGATCCTCATATGTCCACTGAAGCTTTCTTT.